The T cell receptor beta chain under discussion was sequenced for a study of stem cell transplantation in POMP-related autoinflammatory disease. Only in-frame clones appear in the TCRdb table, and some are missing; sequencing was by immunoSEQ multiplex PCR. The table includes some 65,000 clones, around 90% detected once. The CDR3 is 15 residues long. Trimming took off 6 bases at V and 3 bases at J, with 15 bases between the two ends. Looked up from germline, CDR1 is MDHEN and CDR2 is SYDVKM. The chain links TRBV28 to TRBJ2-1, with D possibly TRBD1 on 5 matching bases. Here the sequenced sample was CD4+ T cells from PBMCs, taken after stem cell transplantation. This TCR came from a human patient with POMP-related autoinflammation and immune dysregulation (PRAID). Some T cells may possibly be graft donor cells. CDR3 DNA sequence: TGTGCCAGCAGAGTTTCGAAGGGGAACTACAATGAGCAGTTCTTC. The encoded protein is CASRVSKGNYNEQFF.